These 22 T cell receptor beta chains originate from one sample sequenced in a study of CD8+ T cells in alopecia areata. Extracted RNA was reverse transcribed into cDNA, the sequencing template. Generated by immunoSEQ multiplex PCR, the TCRdb table keeps only in-frame clones and is missing some. The table lists 270,000 or so clones, with no singletons. CD4, CD8alpha, NKG2D, NKG2ACE and other markers were used to sort pooled cutaneous lymph node cells. The sample comprised CD4+ T cells sorted from a lymph node. The source of these receptors is a C3H/HeJ mouse with alopecia areata. For the strain, the MHC haplotype given is H2-k.

As for this clone: Gene names and germline match the mouse. The CDR3 end lies 4 residues beyond the end of the read and is filled in from the germline J gene. This chain uses TRBV19 with TRBJ2-1; 12 positions match TRBD2. The CDR3 covers 15 residues. Looked up from germline, CDR1 is FNHDT and CDR2 is SITEND (reference sequence). The CDR3 here is CASSPGLGGLAEQFF. CDR3 DNA (partial): TGTGCCAGCAGTCCGGGACTGGGGGGATTAGCT.

As concerns this clone: Gene names and germline refer to mouse. The read ends 4 residues shy of where the CDR3 ends; the end is completed using the germline J gene. The rearrangement uses TRBV5 and TRBJ2-7; 12 bases align to TRBD2. Germline CDR1 is LGHNA and CDR2 is YNLKQL (reference sequence). The CDR3 contains 15 residues. CDR3 DNA (partial): TGTGCCAGCAGCCTGGGACTGGGGGGTCCATAT. Encoded protein: CASSLGLGGPY. The complete CDR3 sequence is CASSLGLGGPYEQYF.

Concerning this clone itself: Mouse germline and gene names are used. Read data end 4 residues before the CDR3 end; the end is taken from the germline J gene. The same CDR3 also results from other DNA sequences found in this sample. The chain has TRBV1 and TRBJ1-1; TRBD1 matches 8 bases. The CDR3 spans 15 residues. V lost 3 bases, J lost 0 bases, and 3 bases stayed unmatched. Germline V gene sequence: CDR1 NSQYPW, CDR2 LRSPGD (reference sequence). CDR3 sequence reads: CTCSAPGQANTEVFF. The sequenced part of the CDR3 DNA is TGCACCTGCAGTGCGCCGGGACAGGCAAACACA.

A few counts support this clone. The genes are named according to mouse. The read terminates 4 residues before the CDR3 end, so the remaining end is supplied by the germline J gene. This chain connects TRBV1 to TRBJ2-1, with a weak D call TRBD1 (6 bases). The CDR3 consists of 14 residues. V lost 0 bases to trimming and J lost 5 bases, with 8 bases between them. The V gene's germline CDR1 is NSQYPW and CDR2 LRSPGD (reference sequence). The chain's CDR3 is CTCSADQGNAEQFF. The sequenced part of the CDR3 DNA is TGCACCTGCAGTGCAGATCAGGGGAATGCT.

Regarding this clone: Gene names and germline match the mouse. The read stops 4 residues short of the end of the CDR3; the missing end is completed from the germline J gene. The same CDR3 arises from other DNA sequences in this sample as well. V and J are TRBV19 and TRBJ2-7; 10 bases match TRBD1. The CDR3 is 14 amino acids. Germline V CDR1 and CDR2: FNHDT, SITEND (reference sequence). The CDR3 here is CASSILGQGYEQYF. The DNA read from the CDR3 is TGTGCCAGCAGTATTCTGGGACAGGGGTAT.

A note on this clone: Being one base from a much bigger clone, this may be a read error. Mouse gene names apply. The sequence runs out 4 residues before the end of the CDR3; the remainder is reconstructed from the germline J gene. This rearrangement joins TRBV13-1 to TRBJ2-3, with 10 positions matching TRBD2. Looked up from germline, CDR1 is NSHNY and CDR2 is SYGAGN. V trimming: 3 bases; J trimming: 0 bases; junction bases outside the gene matches: 4. The CDR3 length is 16 residues. Incomplete CDR3 DNA: TGTGCCAGCAGTGGGGGACTGGGGTTTAGTGCAGAA. It is translated as CASSGGLGFSAE. The whole CDR3 reads CASSGGLGFSAETLYF.

This clone has just a few counts. The listed genes are named as in mouse. The CDR3 end lies 4 residues beyond the end of the read and is filled in from the germline J gene. The rearrangement links TRBV17 to TRBJ2-5, with 9 bases lining up with TRBD2. V shed 0 bases, J shed 1 base, and the junction held 5 bases outside the gene matches. This CDR3 has 17 residues. The germline V gene has CDR1 MNHDT and CDR2 YYDKIL. CDR3 DNA, as far as it was read: TGTGCTAGCAGTAGAGATCGGAGACTGGGGGACCAAGAC. Translating gives CASSRDRRLGDQD. The complete CDR3 sequence is CASSRDRRLGDQDTQYF.

With respect to this clone: Genes and germline come from the mouse. The read finishes 4 residues shy of the CDR3 end, and the germline J gene is used to complete it. This chain uses TRBV5 with TRBJ2-5; the D is unclear. This CDR3 contains 14 residues. Germline V gene lookup returns CDR1 LGHNA and CDR2 YNLKQL (reference sequence). Trimming took off 1 base at V and 1 base at J, with 6 bases between the two ends. Here the CDR3 reads CASSQGWYQDTQYF. The part of the CDR3 DNA that was read is TGTGCCAGCAGCCAAGGCTGGTACCAAGAC.

This clone appeared many times. Here the gene names and germline are mouse. The read is 4 residues too short to cover the CDR3 end, so that end is filled in from the germline J gene. This chain connects TRBV5 to TRBJ2-1; 9 bases match TRBD1. The CDR3 sequence is 15 residues long. CDR1 is LGHNA, CDR2 YNLKQL, per germline (reference sequence). Trimming took 1 base from V and 5 from J; bases not matched to a gene: 3. CDR3 DNA (partial): TGTGCCAGCAGCCAAGCCGGGACAGGGAATGCT. Encoded protein: CASSQAGTGNA. The CDR3 reads in full as CASSQAGTGNAEQFF.

There are a few counts of this clone. Germline and genes here are mouse. The sequence runs out 4 residues before the end of the CDR3; the remainder is reconstructed from the germline J gene. The same CDR3 can be traced to other DNA sequences in this sample. The V gene is TRBV12-1, the J gene TRBJ1-2, with D tentatively TRBD1 (6 bases). The V gene lost 2 bases and the J gene lost 0 bases, with 9 bases spanning the gap. CDR1 and CDR2 from the germline V gene are SGHSN and HYEKVE. CDR3 length: 14 amino acids. The CDR3 bases that were read are TGTGCCAGCTCTCGCACAGGGTCAAACTCC. Protein sequence: CASSRTGSNS. The entire CDR3 protein reads CASSRTGSNSDYTF.

Concerning this clone itself: Genes and germline come from the mouse. The read stops 4 residues short of the end of the CDR3; the missing end is completed from the germline J gene. This chain links TRBV19 with TRBJ2-1, with TRBD2 matching over 7 bases. CDR1 and CDR2 (germline): FNHDT, SITEND (reference sequence). The junction had 7 bases not matched to a gene; V was cut back by 1 base and J by 3 bases. CDR3 length: 16 amino acids. The CDR3: CASSISGLGVYAEQFF. CDR3 DNA, as far as it was read: TGTGCCAGCAGTATATCCGGGCTGGGGGTCTATGCT.

Regarding this clone: Gene names follow the mouse nomenclature. The CDR3 sequence: CASSHTAIQDTQYF. Incomplete CDR3 DNA: TGTGCCAGCAGCCACACAGCGATCCAAGAC. The chain uses TRBV14 and TRBJ2-5, with D unclear. The CDR3 end is not reached by the read, which stops 4 residues before it; the germline J gene fills it in. Trimming cost V 5 bases and J 2 bases, with 12 bases left between them. Germline V CDR1 and CDR2: SGHDT, FRDEAV. The CDR3 runs to 14 residues.

As regards this clone: These gene names are mouse names. The read halts 4 residues ahead of the CDR3 end, with the missing end drawn from the germline J gene. This chain joins TRBV13-2 and TRBJ2-1, with 10 bases identical to TRBD2. V gave up 0 bases and J gave up 3 bases; unmatched junction bases: 3. The CDR3 sequence is 16 residues long. The germline V gene has CDR1 NNHNN and CDR2 SYGAGS (reference sequence). The part of the CDR3 DNA that was read is TGTGCCAGCGGTGATGCCAGGACTGGGGGCTATGCT. It yields the protein CASGDARTGGYA. The complete CDR3 reads CASGDARTGGYAEQFF.

This clone appeared a few times. Gene names are the mouse ones. The read terminates 4 residues before the CDR3 end, so the remaining end is supplied by the germline J gene. At the DNA level, this CDR3 is encoded by other sequences in the same sample as well. The chain employs TRBV5 and TRBJ1-2; 10 nucleotides match TRBD1. Trimming cost V 4 bases and J 1 base; bases outside gene matches: 3. Germline V gives CDR1 LGHNA, CDR2 YNLKQL (reference sequence). The CDR3 spans 15 residues. The part of the CDR3 DNA that was read is TGTGCCAGCAGCCCGGGGACAGGGGTAAACTCC. It encodes CASSPGTGVNS. The complete CDR3 reads CASSPGTGVNSDYTF.

About this clone: Gene names and germline match the mouse. The CDR3 bases that were read are TGTGCCAGCAGTGATGATGGACAAAACTATGCT. This gives the protein CASSDDGQNYA. Given in full, the CDR3 is CASSDDGQNYAEQFF. The rearrangement links TRBV13-1 to TRBJ2-1; D may be TRBD1 (5 bases). The DNA ends 4 residues before the CDR3 does, and the rest of the CDR3 is filled in from the germline J gene. This CDR3 is 15 amino acids long. V was shortened by 0 bases and J by 1 base, with 8 bases between the two germline ends. Germline CDR1 and CDR2: NSHNY and SYGAGN.

This clone occurred a few times. Mouse gene names apply. Sequencing ends 4 residues short of the CDR3 end; the germline J gene provides the rest. V gene TRBV19 combines with J gene TRBJ2-2; 8 positions agree with TRBD1. This CDR3 contains 16 residues. Unmatched junction bases numbered 5, after V lost 4 bases and J lost 0 bases. Germline loops: CDR1 FNHDT, CDR2 SITEND (reference sequence). The CDR3 is CASSPTGGTNTGQLYF. The sequenced part of the CDR3 DNA is TGTGCCAGCAGTCCCACAGGGGGGACAAACACCGGG.

This clone was found a few times. The gene symbols are mouse symbols. CDR3 sequence: CASSQKQGARNSPLYF. The sequenced CDR3 bases are TGTGCCAGCAGCCAAAAACAGGGGGCGCGGAATTCGCCC. The genes are TRBV5 and TRBJ1-6, with 9 bases matching TRBD1. The read ends 3 residues shy of where the CDR3 ends; the end is completed using the germline J gene. TRBJ1-6 is designated an ORF whose function remains uncertain. V was pared by 2 bases and J by 7 bases, with 6 bases of the junction left unmatched. CDR3 size: 16 residues. Germline assignment: CDR1 LGHNA and CDR2 YNLKQL (reference sequence).

Details on this clone: Gene names denote mouse genes. The observed sequence ends 4 residues before the CDR3 terminus, with the missing tail filled in from the germline J gene. This chain connects TRBV1 to TRBJ2-1; 7 nucleotides line up with TRBD2. Germline lookup yields CDR1 NSQYPW and CDR2 LRSPGD (reference sequence). CDR3 length: 12 residues. V dropped 7 bases and J dropped 6; count of bases not matched to a gene: 3. CDR3 in amino acids: CTCTAGGAEQFF. The CDR3 DNA, read in part, is TGCACCTGCACGGCTGGGGGTGCT.

Comments on this clone: Mouse names are used for the genes. The read ends 4 residues early relative to the CDR3; the germline J gene fills the gap. This specimen includes other DNA sequences encoding the same CDR3. The rearrangement links TRBV1 to TRBJ2-5; D ambiguous. V lost 3 bases and J 2 bases, leaving 3 bases between the germline ends. This CDR3 region has 12 residues. Germline V gene sequence: CDR1 NSQYPW, CDR2 LRSPGD (reference sequence). The covered CDR3 bases are TGCACCTGCAGTGCTGGCCAAGAC. Translating it yields CTCSAGQD. The whole CDR3 reads CTCSAGQDTQYF.

On this clone: Gene and germline names: mouse. The read gets to within 4 residues of the CDR3 end, and the germline J gene fills in the rest. The sample carries other DNA sequences with the same CDR3. The chain employs TRBV1 and TRBJ2-7; 9 bases are a match to TRBD1. The CDR3 contains 15 residues. In germline, CDR1 is NSQYPW, CDR2 LRSPGD (reference sequence). The sequenced part of the CDR3 DNA is TGCACCTGCAGTGCAGATCGGGGACAGGGTTAT. Translating gives CTCSADRGQGY. The CDR3 in its entirety is CTCSADRGQGYEQYF.

This clone has more than one count but fewer than ten. Here the gene names and germline are mouse. The read comes to an end 4 residues before the CDR3 does, leaving the germline J gene to fill in the end. The J gene is TRBJ2-2, the V gene TRBV31; D uncertain. V lost 5 bases to trimming and J lost 0 bases, with 10 bases between them. Per the germline V gene, CDR1 is GKSSPN and CDR2 is SITVG. The CDR3 is made up of 14 amino acids. The CDR3 protein is CAWALAANTGQLYF. CDR3 bases read: TGTGCCTGGGCCCTTGCAGCAAACACCGGG. The full variable domain, completed using reference TRBV31 and TRBJ2-2, is AQTIHQWPVAEIKAVGSPLSLGCTIKGKSSPNLYWYWQATGGTLQQLFYSITVGQVESVVQLNLSASRPKDDQFILSTEKLLLSHSGFYLCAWALAANTGQLYFGEGSKLTVL.

Worth noting for this clone: Genes and germline come from the mouse. With the read ending 4 residues before the CDR3 end, the germline J gene is used to fill in that end. The chain carries TRBV31 and TRBJ1-2, with D uncertain. With 0 bases removed from V and 3 bases from J, the gap between germline ends came to 11 bases. CDR3 length equals 14 residues. Germline CDR1 reads GKSSPN; CDR2 reads SITVG. The CDR3 spells CAWSLEGFHSDYTF. The DNA read from the CDR3 is TGTGCCTGGAGTCTAGAGGGTTTTCACTCC.